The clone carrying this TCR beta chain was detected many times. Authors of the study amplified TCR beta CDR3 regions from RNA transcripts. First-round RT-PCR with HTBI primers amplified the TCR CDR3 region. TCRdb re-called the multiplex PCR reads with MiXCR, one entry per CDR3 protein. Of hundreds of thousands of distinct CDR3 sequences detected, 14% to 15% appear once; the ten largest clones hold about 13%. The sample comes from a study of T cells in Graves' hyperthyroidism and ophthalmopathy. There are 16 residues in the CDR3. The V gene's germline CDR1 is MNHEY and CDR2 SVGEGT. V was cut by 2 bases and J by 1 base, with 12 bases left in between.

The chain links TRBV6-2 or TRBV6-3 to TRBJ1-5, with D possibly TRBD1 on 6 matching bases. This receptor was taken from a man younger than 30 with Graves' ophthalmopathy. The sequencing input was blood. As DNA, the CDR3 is TGTGCCAGCAGTTACAGGCAGGGGACGAGCAATCAGCCCCAGCATTTT. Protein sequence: CASSYRQGTSNQPQHF.